Following are 9 T cell receptor beta chains from one sample sequenced in a study of cytomegalovirus exposure and HLA in healthy donors (dated by TCRdb to the late 2010s). Libraries came from the immunoSEQ multiplex PCR assay. For the multiplex PCR, a mixture combining 60 forward primers for TCR Vbeta segments and 13 reverse primers for TCR Jbeta segments was used. Sourced from immuneACCESS, this table was stored by TCRdb with only in-frame sequences that have V and J called. A share of the clones is absent; for the studies checked, an unresolved V gene accounts for under half, and the remainder has no known explanation. The sample records about 300,000 clones, roughly 85% of which are singletons. 3% to 4% of the sample goes to the ten largest clones. The source material was PBMCs. The receptors were sampled from a man aged 35-49 years in good health and CMV-seropositive.

Concerning this clone: The junction and the germline gene differ at one end; a read error may be behind it. The gene calls are TRBV7-9 and TRBJ2-7, with a tentative D call TRBD1 (6 bases). This CDR3 contains 12 residues. Germline V gene sequence: CDR1 SEHNR, CDR2 FQNEAQ (reference sequence). The CDR3 nucleotides read TGTTCCAGCAGCACAGGGAACTACGAGCAGTACTTC. Its protein product is CSSSTGNYEQYF. Looking up the rest from reference TRBV7-9 and TRBJ2-7 gives the full variable domain: DTGVSQNPRHKITKRGQNVTFRCDPISEHNRLYWYRQTLGQGPEFLTYFQNEAQLEKSRLLSDRFSAERPKGSFSTLEIQRTEQGDSAMYLCSSSTGNYEQYFGPGTRLTVT.

V gene TRBV11-2 combines with J gene TRBJ2-7; the D gene is possibly TRBD1 (7 bases). The germline gives CDR1 SGHAT, CDR2 FQNNGV. The V end lost 6 bases, the J end lost 3 bases, and 18 bases lay between the germline ends. The CDR3 spans 15 residues. CDR3 in DNA: TGTGCCAGCAGTCGTACCGCGGGACAGTACTACGAGCAGTACTTC. Protein product: CASSRTAGQYYEQYF. The variable domain in full, completed from reference TRBV11-2 and TRBJ2-7, reads EAGVAQSPRYKIIEKRQSVAFWCNPISGHATLYWYQQILGQGPKLLIQFQNNGVVDDSQLPKDRFSAERLKGVDSTLKIQPAKLEDSAVYLCASSRTAGQYYEQYFGPGTRLTVT.

CDR3: CASSGSGTNPLKQYF. Written as DNA, the CDR3 is TGTGCCAGCAGTGGGTCCGGGACTAACCCTCTCAAGCAGTACTTC. The rearrangement uses TRBV6-5 and TRBJ2-7; 7 positions match TRBD2. CDR1 is MNHEY, CDR2 SVGAGI, per germline. Trimming cost V 5 bases and J 8 bases; bases outside gene matches: 15. CDR3 length equals 15 residues.

J is TRBJ2-5 and V is TRBV5-6, with D hard to call. The DNA end favors TRBJ2-7, so the J call may be wrong. Germline V gives CDR1 SGHDT, CDR2 YYEEEE. This CDR3 is 13 amino acids long. CDR3: CASRAGFSYEQYF. In DNA, the CDR3 is TGTGCCAGCAGAGCCGGTTTCTCCTACGAGCAGTACTTC.

V is TRBV5-1 and J is TRBJ2-3; 8 bases map to TRBD2. The CDR3 sequence is 14 residues long. Per the germline V gene, CDR1 is SGHRS and CDR2 is YFSETQ. Unmatched junction bases numbered 5, after V lost 4 bases and J lost 4 bases. The CDR3 protein is CASSGPGLADTQYF. DNA of the CDR3: TGCGCCAGCAGCGGCCCGGGACTAGCAGATACGCAGTATTTT.

This rearrangement joins TRBV2 to TRBJ2-1; TRBD2 matches 9 bases. V lost 6 bases to trimming and J lost 6 bases; unmatched junction nucleotides: 9. Germline loops: CDR1 SNHLY, CDR2 FYNNEI. This CDR3 spans 15 amino acids. The CDR3 region is CASSPRAGGSNEQFF. Here the CDR3 DNA reads TGTGCCAGCAGCCCCAGAGCGGGGGGCTCCAATGAGCAGTTCTTC.

The genes are TRBV7-3 and TRBJ1-2, with 10 bases that match TRBD1. V shed 5 bases, J shed 3 bases, and the junction held 3 bases outside the gene matches. CDR3 length: 14 amino acids. In germline, CDR1 is SGHTA, CDR2 FQGTGA. This CDR3 is CASSPGTGDYGYTF. In DNA, the CDR3 is TGTGCCAGCAGCCCGGGGACAGGGGACTATGGCTACACCTTC.

This chain connects TRBV7-6 to TRBJ1-1; no clear D gene. The CDR3 is made up of 16 amino acids. The germline CDR1 and CDR2 sequences are SGHVS and FNYEAQ. V lost 2 bases to trimming and J lost 5 bases, with 18 bases between them. CDR3 DNA: TGTGCCAGCAGCTTATGGGAAGGAGGTCTCTCGACTGAAGCTTTCTTT. This codes for CASSLWEGGLSTEAFF.

The J gene is TRBJ1-5, the V gene TRBV5-4, with 10 bases aligning to TRBD1. V shed 4 bases, J shed 1 base, and the junction held 2 bases outside the gene matches. Germline V gives CDR1 SGHNT, CDR2 YYREEE (reference sequence). This CDR3 region has 15 residues. CDR3 loop: CASSAGQGSNQPQHF. CDR3 bases: TGTGCCAGCAGCGCGGGACAGGGGAGCAATCAGCCCCAGCATTTT.